This is a list of T cell receptor beta chains from one sample in a study of blood T cell repertoires in COVID-19. The data were produced by immunoSEQ multiplex PCR, yet TCRdb's version contains in-frame clones alone and is incomplete. Of some 260,000 clones listed, 80% to 95% are singletons. Material: PBMCs or T cells enriched from blood (not recorded which). The receptors originated from a young woman who had recovered from COVID-19. Each CDR3 is given with its conserved first and last residue. A D gene is named only where the DNA matches it firmly. Clone size is shown for a subset of rows, as once, few, many or a class of expanded clone.

NA,NA,TRBV21-1,TRBJ2-7,CASMWEGSYEQYF,TGTGCCAGCATGTGGGAGGGCTCCTACGAGCAGTACTTC
NA,NA,TRBV5-1,TRBJ1-5,CASSLEGFTGQPQHF,TGCGCCAGCAGCTTGGAAGGGTTCACGGGGCAGCCCCAGCATTTT
NA,TRBD1,TRBV6-1,TRBJ1-5,CASSGQGTIGRNQPQHF,TGTGCCAGCAGTGGACAGGGAACCATAGGGCGCAATCAGCCCCAGCATTTT
NA,NA,TRBV11-2,TRBJ2-7,CASSSTYEQYF,TGTGCCAGCAGCTCCACATACGAGCAGTACTTC
NA,TRBD1,TRBV15,TRBJ1-5,CATSSQTGANQPQHF,TGTGCCACCAGCAGCCAGACAGGGGCAAATCAGCCCCAGCATTTT
NA,TRBD1,TRBV5-6,TRBJ1-2,CASSWGQGEGGYTF,TGTGCCAGCAGCTGGGGACAGGGGGAAGGCGGCTACACCTTC
once,TRBD1,TRBV28,TRBJ1-1,CASSSGAGGDLARTAFF,TGTGCCAGCTCCTCCGGGGCAGGGGGCGACTTAGCCCGGACAGCTTTCTTT
NA,NA,TRBV10-3,TRBJ1-5,CAISQTGDYSNQPQHF,TGTGCCATCAGTCAGACAGGAGACTATAGCAATCAGCCCCAGCATTTT
once,NA,TRBV18,TRBJ2-7,CASSPRQGSYEQYF,TGTGCCAGCTCACCCCGGCAGGGATCCTACGAGCAGTACTTC
NA,NA,TRBV12-5,TRBJ1-1,CASVNAGKEAFF,TGTGCTAGTGTAAATGCAGGAAAAGAAGCTTTCTTT
NA,TRBD2,TRBV5-1,TRBJ2-5,CASSLGSGGETQYF,TGCGCCAGCAGCTTGGGTAGCGGGGGTGAGACCCAGTACTTC
NA,TRBD1,TRBV14,TRBJ1-2,CASSQERDRGGYTF,TGTGCCAGCAGCCAAGAGAGGGACAGGGGCGGCTACACCTTC
NA,TRBD1,TRBV4-1,TRBJ1-2,CASSQPGQVNYGYTF,TGCGCCAGCAGCCAACCGGGACAGGTTAACTATGGCTACACCTTC
NA,NA,TRBV4-3,TRBJ2-3,CASSQSAGDTQYF,TGCGCCAGCAGCCAAAGTGCGGGGGATACGCAGTATTTT
NA,TRBD1,TRBV28,TRBJ1-5,CASIQGGAGNQPQHF,TGTGCCAGCATTCAAGGGGGCGCGGGCAATCAGCCCCAGCATTTT
NA,TRBD1,TRBV2,TRBJ2-5,CAILTGTGTQETQYF,TGTGCCATCCTAACCGGGACAGGGACTCAAGAGACCCAGTACTTC
once,NA,TRBV4-1,TRBJ1-5,CASSLQGRDNQPQHF,TGCGCCAGCAGTCTCCAGGGGCGAGACAATCAGCCCCAGCATTTT
NA,TRBD1,TRBV5-1,TRBJ1-5,CASSRTGDQPQHF,TGCGCCAGCAGTCGGACAGGGGACCAGCCCCAGCATTTT
once,TRBD1,TRBV6-5,TRBJ2-7,CASSPFNRDRGLYF,TGTGCCAGCAGTCCCTTTAACCGGGACAGGGGCCTGTACTTC
NA,NA,TRBV27,TRBJ1-5,CASSLYRGQPQHF,TGTGCCAGCAGCCTATACCGGGGTCAGCCCCAGCATTTT
NA,TRBD1,TRBV7-2,TRBJ2-7,CASSLLELWDSPFEQYF,TGTGCCAGCAGCTTATTGGAGTTGTGGGACAGCCCTTTTGAGCAGTACTTC
NA,TRBD1,TRBV27,TRBJ1-6,CASTAGQGGSPLHF,TGTGCCAGCACTGCGGGACAGGGAGGTTCACCCCTCCACTTT
NA,NA,TRBV18,TRBJ2-3,CASSPRLRGTDTQYF,TGTGCCAGCTCACCAAGGCTTAGGGGTACAGATACGCAGTATTTT
NA,NA,TRBV6-5,TRBJ1-3,CASSSRGNSGNTIYF,TGTGCCAGCAGTTCCCGGGGGAACTCTGGAAACACCATATATTTT
NA,TRBD1,TRBV5-6,TRBJ2-3,CASSTGTGNTDTQYF,TGTGCCAGCAGCACCGGGACAGGGAACACAGATACGCAGTATTTT
NA,NA,TRBV6-1,TRBJ1-1,CASSEVGSEAFF,TGTGCCAGCAGTGAAGTCGGTTCTGAAGCTTTCTTT
few,TRBD2,TRBV7-8,TRBJ2-7,CASSLGTRREQYF,TGTGCCAGCAGCTTAGGGACTAGGAGGGAGCAGTACTTC
NA,NA,TRBV5-5,TRBJ1-2,CASRWGGEFSGYTF,TGTGCCAGCAGGTGGGGAGGGGAATTCTCTGGCTACACCTTC
once,TRBD1,TRBV27,TRBJ1-5,CASSSRTGSRGNQPQHF,TGTGCCAGCAGTTCCCGGACAGGGAGTCGCGGCAATCAGCCCCAGCATTTT
NA,NA,TRBV28,TRBJ2-2,CATTRDFTGELFF,TGTGCCACCACGAGGGACTTCACCGGGGAGCTGTTTTTT
NA,NA,TRBV6-2/TRBV6-3,TRBJ2-7,CASSYSRVYSYEQYF,TGTGCCAGCAGTTACTCCCGGGTCTACTCCTACGAGCAGTACTTC
NA,NA,TRBV24-1,TRBJ1-2,CATSEQGHYGYTF,TGTGCCACCAGTGAACAGGGACACTATGGCTACACCTTC
NA,NA,TRBV7-8,TRBJ2-3,CASSLVSPDTQYF,TGTGCCAGCAGCTTAGTGTCTCCAGATACGCAGTATTTT
NA,TRBD1,TRBV5-6,TRBJ1-6,CASSGVQGAYNSPLHF,TGTGCCAGCAGCGGAGTACAGGGGGCCTATAATTCACCCCTCCACTTT
NA,NA,TRBV28,TRBJ2-5,CASSLWVGGKETQYF,TGTGCCAGCAGTTTATGGGTGGGAGGAAAAGAGACCCAGTACTTC
NA,NA,TRBV28,TRBJ1-2,CASSTGTLGGYTF,TGTGCCAGCAGTACCGGGACACTCGGGGGCTACACCTTC
NA,NA,TRBV18,TRBJ2-7,CASSSQRAGPNEQYF,TGTGCCAGCTCCTCCCAGAGGGCGGGACCCAACGAGCAGTACTTC
NA,NA,TRBV28,TRBJ1-1,CASKTEDEAFF,TGTGCCAGCAAGACGGAGGATGAAGCTTTCTTT
NA,TRBD2,TRBV5-1,TRBJ2-5,CASSLGPSGYQETQYF,TGCGCCAGCAGCTTGGGACCTAGCGGGTACCAAGAGACCCAGTACTTC
NA,TRBD2,TRBV3-1/TRBV3-2,TRBJ2-7,CASSHPRTSGRAYEQYF,TGTGCCAGCAGCCATCCCCGGACTAGCGGGAGGGCCTACGAGCAGTACTTC
NA,TRBD1,TRBV5-1,TRBJ1-2,CASSSVQGNAGYTF,TGCGCCAGCAGCTCAGTACAGGGGAATGCGGGCTACACCTTC
few,NA,TRBV28,TRBJ1-2,CASSPGPSGYTF,TGTGCCAGCAGCCCAGGCCCAAGTGGCTACACCTTC
NA,NA,TRBV19,TRBJ1-3,CASSIGFGSSGNTIYF,TGTGCCAGTAGTATAGGTTTCGGGAGCTCTGGAAACACCATATATTTT
NA,TRBD1,TRBV2,TRBJ1-5,CASRVDRGRPQHF,TGTGCCAGCAGGGTGGACAGGGGGCGGCCCCAGCATTTT
NA,TRBD1,TRBV6-5,TRBJ2-7,CASSHARDRADEQYF,TGTGCCAGCAGCCACGCCCGGGACAGGGCCGACGAGCAGTACTTC
NA,NA,TRBV4-1,TRBJ1-1,CASSQNIARQTEAFF,TGCGCCAGCAGCCAGAACATCGCGAGACAGACTGAAGCTTTCTTT
NA,TRBD1,TRBV27,TRBJ1-2,CASSLSLPRGDFGYTF,TGTGCCAGCAGTTTATCGCTCCCCAGGGGGGATTTTGGCTACACCTTC
NA,NA,TRBV19,TRBJ1-1,CASSITVNTEAFF,TGTGCCAGTAGTATTACGGTTAACACTGAAGCTTTCTTT
NA,NA,TRBV2,TRBJ1-5,CASSEDRNIAQPQHF,TGTGCCAGCAGTGAAGACAGAAATATTGCTCAGCCCCAGCATTTT